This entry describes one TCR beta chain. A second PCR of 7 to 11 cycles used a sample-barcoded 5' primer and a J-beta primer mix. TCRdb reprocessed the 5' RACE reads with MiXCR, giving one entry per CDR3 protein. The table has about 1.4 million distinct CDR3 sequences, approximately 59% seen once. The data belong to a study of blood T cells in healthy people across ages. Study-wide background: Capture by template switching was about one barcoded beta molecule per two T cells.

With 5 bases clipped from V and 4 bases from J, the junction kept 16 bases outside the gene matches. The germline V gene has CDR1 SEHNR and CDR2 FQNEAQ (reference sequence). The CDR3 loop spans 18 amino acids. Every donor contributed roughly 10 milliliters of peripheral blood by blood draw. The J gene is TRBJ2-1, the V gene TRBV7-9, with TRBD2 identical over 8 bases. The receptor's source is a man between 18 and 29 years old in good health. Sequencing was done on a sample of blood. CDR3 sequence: CASSPPSGGSGEYNEQFF. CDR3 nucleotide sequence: TGTGCCAGCAGCCCACCCTCCGGGGGTAGCGGGGAGTACAATGAGCAGTTCTTC.